The 26 T cell receptor beta chains in this list originate from one sample, sequenced in a study of CD8 T cells in Susac syndrome. Reverse transcription used 0.5 to 1 ug RNA and random hexamers. MiXCR was run by TCRdb on the immunoSEQ multiplex PCR reads, yielding one entry per CDR3 protein. This sample yields approximately 190,000 distinct CDR3 sequences, of which approximately 95% are seen a single time; 0.09% to 0.1% belongs to the top ten. The sample taken for sequencing was CD4+ T cells from PBMCs. Receptors were obtained from a human donor with Susac syndrome.

This clonotype was seen only once. The rearrangement links TRBV29-1 to TRBJ1-1; D perhaps matches TRBD1 (5 bases). The V gene's germline CDR1 is SQVTM and CDR2 ANQGSEA. Trimming removed 6 bases from V and 1 base from J, with 15 bases in between. This CDR3 spans 14 amino acids. CDR3 bases: TGCAGCGTGGGACGGTTAAGCGAGAACACTGAAGCTTTCTTT. Encoded protein: CSVGRLSENTEAFF.

This rearrangement joins TRBV5-6 to TRBJ2-1; D not certain. The CDR3 length is 12 residues. V was pared by 1 base and J by 4 bases, with 3 bases between. Germline lookup yields CDR1 SGHDT and CDR2 YYEEEE. The CDR3 loop is CASSLNYNEQFF. The CDR3 DNA sequence: TGTGCCAGCAGCTTGAATTACAATGAGCAGTTCTTC. Full variable domain (rest looked up from reference TRBV5-6 and TRBJ2-1): DAGVTQSPTHLIKTRGQQVTLRCSPKSGHDTVSWYQQALGQGPQFIFQYYEEEERQRGNFPDRFSGHQFPNYSSELNVNALLLGDSALYLCASSLNYNEQFFGPGTRLTVL.

The chain carries TRBV12-3 or TRBV12-4 and TRBJ1-4; D not resolved. The germline V and J ends were trimmed by 0 bases and 1 base, with 6 bases remaining between them. The CDR3 runs to 15 residues. Here the CDR3 DNA reads TGTGCCAGCAGTTTAGCGCTGGGAACTAATGAAAAACTGTTTTTT. This translates into CASSLALGTNEKLFF.

The chain has TRBV7-9 and TRBJ2-1, with unresolved D. Deletions cut 5 bases from V and 0 bases from J, with 11 bases between. CDR3 length equals 15 residues. Germline V CDR1 and CDR2: SEHNR, FQNEAQ (reference sequence). As DNA, the CDR3 is TGTGCCAGCAGCCCCGGCGCCGGCTCCTACAATGAGCAGTTCTTC. Its translation: CASSPGAGSYNEQFF.

This chain joins TRBV30 and TRBJ2-7, with TRBD1 identical over 9 bases. Germline CDR1 is GTSNPN and CDR2 is SVGIG (reference sequence). The CDR3 extends over 15 amino acids. Unmatched junction bases numbered 4, after V lost 0 bases and J lost 1 base. CDR3 loop: CAWSVWGQGSYEQYF. The CDR3 DNA sequence: TGTGCCTGGAGTGTATGGGGACAGGGTTCCTACGAGCAGTACTTC.

This chain connects TRBV7-2 to TRBJ1-4; D gene uncertain. Germline V gene data show CDR1 as SGHTA and CDR2 as FQGNSA. The CDR3 is 14 residues long. The V gene lost 5 bases and the J gene lost 7 bases, with 14 bases spanning the gap. The CDR3 DNA reads TGTGCCAGCAGCGTCTCAGGCGGGTTTGAAAAACTGTTTTTT. Residues: CASSVSGGFEKLFF.

V and J are TRBV30 and TRBJ2-5; 9 nucleotides match TRBD2. In germline, CDR1 is GTSNPN, CDR2 SVGIG (reference sequence). With 2 bases clipped from V and 1 base from J, the junction kept 2 bases outside the gene matches. The CDR3 is made up of 14 amino acids. CDR3 residues: CAWSPSGVQETQYF. CDR3 bases: TGTGCCTGGAGTCCTAGCGGGGTCCAAGAGACCCAGTACTTC. The complete variable domain, with remaining parts taken from reference TRBV30 and TRBJ2-5, reads SQTIHQWPATLVQPVGSPLSLECTVEGTSNPNLYWYRQAAGRGLQLLFYSVGIGQISSEVPQNLSASRPQDRQFILSSKKLLLSDSGFYLCAWSPSGVQETQYFGPGTRLLVL.

The chain couples TRBV24-1 to TRBJ2-2; 7 bases align to TRBD2. This CDR3 has 12 residues. Germline V gives CDR1 KGHDR, CDR2 SFDVKD. V lost 9 bases and J lost 6; bases outside the gene matches: 3. The CDR3 protein is CATGEGAGELFF. CDR3 DNA sequence: TGTGCCACCGGGGAGGGTGCCGGGGAGCTGTTTTTT.

The rearrangement joins TRBV3-1 to TRBJ2-7; 7 bases match TRBD1. This CDR3 spans 17 amino acids. V lost 0 bases and J lost 1; bases outside the gene matches: 9. Germline-derived CDR1 and CDR2 are LGHDT and YNNKEL (reference sequence). CDR3 coding DNA: TGTGCCAGCAGCCAAGAGGAAAGGTGGGACAGTTCCTACGAGCAGTACTTC. It specifies CASSQEERWDSSYEQYF.

This clonotype was counted a single time. At one boundary the junction diverges from the germline segment, which might be a read error. The chain uses TRBV15 and TRBJ2-1, with a weak D call TRBD2 (8 bases). Germline CDR1 LNHNV, CDR2 YYDKDF (reference sequence). CDR3 length: 13 residues. CDR3 amino acids: CATSSPGGLGSLF. Written as DNA, the CDR3 is TGTGCCACCAGCAGTCCAGGGGGACTAGGGTCACTCTTC.

The rearrangement joins TRBV4-1 to TRBJ1-6; 11 bases agree with TRBD1. J lost 3 bases, V lost 3 bases, and 13 bases had no gene match. This CDR3 is 20 amino acids long. Germline assignment: CDR1 MGHRA and CDR2 YSYEKL. The CDR3 DNA is TGCGCCAGCAGCCACCTGAGGAAAGGACAGGGGGCCTTCTATAATTCACCCCTCCACTTT. Translating gives CASSHLRKGQGAFYNSPLHF.

The chain recombines TRBV7-2 with TRBJ2-1; either TRBD1 or TRBD2 may fit D (6 bases each). Germline V lookup: CDR1 SGHTA, CDR2 FQGNSA. Between the trimmed V and J ends, which lost 0 bases and 0 bases, there was a span of 9 bases. The CDR3 loop spans 16 amino acids. The CDR3 reads CASSLARGASYNEQFF. CDR3 in DNA: TGTGCCAGCAGCTTAGCGAGGGGGGCCTCCTACAATGAGCAGTTCTTC.

The V call is TRBV4-2, the J call TRBJ2-2; D gene ambiguous. This CDR3 comprises 13 residues. Trimming left V 0 bases short and J 7 bases short, with 6 bases between. Looked up from germline, CDR1 is LGHNA and CDR2 is YNFKEQ. CDR3 amino acids: CASSQEAIGELFF. DNA for the CDR3: TGTGCCAGCAGCCAAGAGGCAATCGGGGAGCTGTTTTTT.

This chain uses TRBV12-3 or TRBV12-4 with TRBJ2-3, with 10 bases that match TRBD2. The CDR3 is 16 amino acids. The V gene end was trimmed by 6 bases and the J gene end by 8 bases; junction bases not matched to a gene: 14. DNA for the CDR3: TGTGCCAGCAGCTCAACCAGCGGGGGGGCCTCCTTTACGCAGTATTTT. This codes for CASSSTSGGASFTQYF.

This sequence joins TRBV7-9 and TRBJ1-1; TRBD1 is a possible D gene (6 bases). V was trimmed by 0 bases and J by 1 base, leaving 9 bases between them. This CDR3 contains 15 residues. The germline V gene has CDR1 SEHNR and CDR2 FQNEAQ (reference sequence). CDR3 nucleotides: TGTGCCAGCAGCTTAGCGTTGACAGGGAACACTGAAGCTTTCTTT. Translated: CASSLALTGNTEAFF.

The V gene is TRBV12-3 or TRBV12-4, the J gene TRBJ1-6; no definite D call. V gave up 0 bases and J gave up 14 bases, with 11 bases separating them. The CDR3 runs to 13 residues. The CDR3 coding sequence is TGTGCCAGCAGTTTAGCGTTTTGGAGAACCCTCCACTTT. It codes for CASSLAFWRTLHF.

V is TRBV18 and J is TRBJ2-1; D is ambiguous. This CDR3 comprises 13 residues. CDR1 and CDR2 from the germline V gene are KGHSH and LQKENI. Trimming left V 3 bases short and J 3 bases short, with 6 bases between. CDR3 loop: CASSPGDYNEQFF. CDR3 sequence (DNA): TGTGCCAGCTCACCTGGGGACTACAATGAGCAGTTCTTC.

The chain links TRBV5-1 to TRBJ2-7; D is tentatively TRBD1 or TRBD2 (5 bases each). The V and J ends lost 4 bases and 4 bases respectively, with 18 bases between them. The CDR3 is 15 amino acids. Per the germline V gene, CDR1 is SGHRS and CDR2 is YFSETQ. CDR3 nucleotides: TGCGCCAGCAGCCCGCCGGGACGTCGGCAATACGAGCAGTACTTC. It specifies CASSPPGRRQYEQYF.

CDR3 in DNA: TGTGCCAGCAGCTCTGGACCAACCCTGCAGTATTTT. Translated, it gives CASSSGPTLQYF. V usage is TRBV7-9 and J usage is TRBJ2-3; unclear D gene. CDR1 SEHNR and CDR2 FQNEAQ come from the germline V gene (reference sequence). The germline V and J ends were trimmed by 4 bases and 11 bases, with 13 bases remaining between them. The CDR3 has 12 amino acids.

This rearrangement joins TRBV29-1 to TRBJ2-5; D is tentatively TRBD1 or TRBD2 (5 bases each). This CDR3 comprises 12 residues. The germline V and J ends were trimmed by 5 bases and 3 bases, with 10 bases remaining between them. Germline V gene data show CDR1 as SQVTM and CDR2 as ANQGSEA. The CDR3 reads CSVSGGEETQYF. As DNA, the CDR3 is TGCAGCGTTAGTGGGGGAGAAGAGACCCAGTACTTC.

The gene calls are TRBV5-1 and TRBJ2-1, with D maybe TRBD1 (5 bases). The germline gives CDR1 SGHRS, CDR2 YFSETQ. V was clipped by 3 bases and J by 7 bases, with 8 bases between them. The CDR3 loop spans 12 amino acids. CDR3 DNA sequence: TGCGCCAGCAGCTCCAGGGTGAATGAGCAGTTCTTC. This sequence encodes CASSSRVNEQFF.

The chain recombines TRBV20-1 with TRBJ2-2; perhaps TRBD2 as D (5 bases). CDR3 length: 15 amino acids. Germline CDR1 and CDR2: DFQATT and SNEGSKA (reference sequence). V lost 4 bases to trimming and J lost 5 bases, with 17 bases between them. The CDR3 DNA reads TGCAGTGCTACGTATGTGGGCGGGTCTACCGGGGAGCTGTTTTTT. This codes for CSATYVGGSTGELFF.

Only one count was recorded for this clonotype. The chain joins TRBV7-6 to TRBJ2-1; TRBD2 aligns across 8 bases. V shed 2 bases, J shed 7 bases, and the junction held 4 bases outside the gene matches. The length of the CDR3 is 14 residues. Germline loops: CDR1 SGHVS, CDR2 FNYEAQ. The CDR3 sequence: CASSLPSSGNEQFF. The DNA of the CDR3 is TGTGCCAGCAGCTTACCCTCTAGCGGGAATGAGCAGTTCTTC.

V and J are TRBV12-3 or TRBV12-4 and TRBJ1-6; the D is unclear. Trimming shortened V by 1 base and J by 14 bases, and 15 bases separated the two germline ends. CDR3 length: 14 residues. Here the CDR3 reads CASSLGGGASTLHF. CDR3 sequence (DNA): TGTGCCAGCAGTTTAGGGGGAGGCGCATCGACCCTCCACTTT.

The rearrangement uses TRBV3-1 and TRBJ2-7, with 10 bases matching TRBD1. V shed 4 bases, J shed 9 bases, and the junction held 9 bases outside the gene matches. CDR1 is LGHDT and CDR2 is YNNKEL in the germline V gene (reference sequence). This CDR3 is built from 14 residues. CDR3 residues: CASSLGTGVMVQYF. The CDR3 region has the DNA TGTGCCAGCAGCCTCGGGACAGGGGTAATGGTGCAGTACTTC.

The genes are TRBV7-6 and TRBJ2-5; 9 nucleotides match TRBD1. V shed 1 base and J 2 bases; nucleotides not matched to a gene: 2. The CDR3 runs to 15 residues. CDR1 is SGHVS and CDR2 is FNYEAQ in the germline V gene. The CDR3 loop is CASSLGTGVQETQYF. CDR3 coding DNA: TGTGCCAGCAGCTTAGGGACAGGGGTTCAAGAGACCCAGTACTTC.